These 17 T cell receptor beta chains came from one sample sequenced in a study of cytomegalovirus exposure and HLA in healthy donors. 13 Jbeta primers and 60 Vbeta primers were used for the PCR. Sequenced by immunoSEQ multiplex PCR; TCRdb stores in-frame clones only, minus some. The sample carries about 67,000 clones, around four fifths recorded once. The sample taken for sequencing was PBMCs. All receptors come from a man aged 40-50 years in good health and CMV-seronegative.

The rearrangement links TRBV4-1 to TRBJ2-1, with D unresolved. This CDR3 has 17 amino acids. Germline V CDR1 and CDR2: MGHRA, YSYEKL. Deletions cut 1 base from V and 2 bases from J, with 15 bases between. The CDR3 nucleotides read TGCGCCAGCAGCCAAGTGGGTGGCAGGATCCCCTACAATGAGCAGTTCTTC. Translation: CASSQVGGRIPYNEQFF.

V gene TRBV7-2 combines with J gene TRBJ2-5; a weak D match, TRBD1 (5 bases). Germline V gives CDR1 SGHTA, CDR2 FQGNSA. The CDR3 runs to 13 residues. V was pared by 1 base and J by 5 bases, with 8 bases between. The CDR3 nucleotides are TGTGCCAGCAGCTTAGGGCAGGGCGAGACCCAGTACTTC. It translates to CASSLGQGETQYF.

The V call is TRBV5-6, the J call TRBJ2-1; perhaps TRBD1 as D (6 bases). The germline V gene has CDR1 SGHDT and CDR2 YYEEEE. The CDR3 totals 15 residues. Between the trimmed V and J ends, which lost 6 bases and 6 bases, there was a span of 19 bases. CDR3 sequence reads: CASTELGASSNEQFF. The DNA of the CDR3 is TGTGCCAGCACCGAATTGGGGGCTAGCTCCAATGAGCAGTTCTTC.

The genes are TRBV6-6 and TRBJ2-3, with 7 bases aligning to TRBD2. With V trimmed by 7 bases and J by 1 base, 5 bases remained unmatched. The CDR3 consists of 14 residues. Germline V gene lookup returns CDR1 MNHNY and CDR2 SVGAGI (reference sequence). CDR3 coding DNA: TGTGCCAGCACGGGGAGCGGGGGCACAGATACGCAGTATTTT. Its protein product is CASTGSGGTDTQYF.

The chain couples TRBV7-9 to TRBJ1-6; the match to TRBD1 covers 9 bases. The junction had 9 bases not matched to a gene; V was cut back by 5 bases and J by 7 bases. The germline gives CDR1 SEHNR, CDR2 FQNEAQ (reference sequence). This CDR3 comprises 16 residues. CDR3 DNA: TGTGCCAGCAGCAGCACAGGACAGGGGAGGAATTCACCCCTCCACTTT. Protein product: CASSSTGQGRNSPLHF.

CDR3 loop: CASSVAWRGDTDTQYF. In nucleotides, the CDR3 is TGTGCCAGCAGCGTCGCTTGGCGGGGGGACACAGATACGCAGTATTTT. The rearrangement uses TRBV7-8 and TRBJ2-3; 8 nucleotides line up with TRBD2. This CDR3 has 16 residues. V lost 5 bases to trimming and J lost 2 bases; unmatched junction nucleotides: 9. From germline, CDR1 is SGHVS and CDR2 FQNEAQ.

The genes are TRBV19 and TRBJ2-1; D remains ambiguous. The CDR3 has 16 amino acids. CDR1 and CDR2 from the germline V gene are LNHDA and SQIVND (reference sequence). Trimming took 8 bases from V and 0 from J, leaving 17 bases between them. The CDR3 spells CASRPPAASSYNEQFF. The CDR3 nucleotides read TGTGCCAGTCGTCCTCCGGCGGCCAGCTCCTACAATGAGCAGTTCTTC.

The chain is built from TRBV6-5 and TRBJ2-3, with 9 bases fitting TRBD2. Looked up from germline, CDR1 is MNHEY and CDR2 is SVGAGI. V trimming: 4 bases; J trimming: 1 base; junction bases outside the gene matches: 3. The CDR3 totals 15 residues. The CDR3 coding sequence is TGTGCCAGCAGTTCCCGGACTAGCGGCACAGATACGCAGTATTTT. This encodes CASSSRTSGTDTQYF.

V gene TRBV5-1 combines with J gene TRBJ1-4, with TRBD1 identical over 7 bases. The CDR3 sequence is 16 residues long. Germline loops: CDR1 SGHRS, CDR2 YFSETQ. V gave up 1 base and J gave up 3 bases; unmatched junction bases: 6. The CDR3 sequence: CASSLRPGGSNEKLFF. CDR3 sequence (DNA): TGCGCCAGCAGCTTGAGGCCAGGGGGGTCTAATGAAAAACTGTTTTTT.

The rearrangement uses TRBV5-4 and TRBJ2-3; TRBD2 matches 10 bases. The V gene's germline CDR1 is SGHNT and CDR2 YYREEE (reference sequence). The trim removed 4 bases at V and 0 bases at J, leaving 8 bases unmatched. This CDR3 comprises 17 residues. CDR3 in amino acids: CASSAGASGGSTDTQYF. The DNA for the CDR3 is TGTGCCAGCAGCGCGGGCGCTAGCGGGGGCAGCACAGATACGCAGTATTTT.

The chain employs TRBV15 and TRBJ1-5; TRBD1 is a possible D gene (6 bases). CDR1 is LNHNV, CDR2 YYDKDF, per germline (reference sequence). Between the trimmed V and J ends, which lost 6 bases and 5 bases, there was a span of 11 bases. The CDR3 loop spans 13 amino acids. The CDR3 loop is CATSLQGYQPQHF. The CDR3 DNA sequence: TGTGCCACCAGTCTACAGGGTTATCAGCCCCAGCATTTT.

The gene calls are TRBV10-3 and TRBJ1-4; TRBD1 matches 8 bases. Germline V CDR1 and CDR2: ENHRY, SYGVKD. J lost 5 bases, V lost 3 bases, and 5 bases had no gene match. The CDR3 totals 15 residues. The CDR3 loop reads CAISDPTGGNEKLFF. CDR3 nucleotide sequence: TGTGCCATCAGTGATCCAACAGGGGGGAATGAAAAACTGTTTTTT.

A few counts support this clone. The rearrangement joins TRBV6-6 to TRBJ2-1; a weak D match, TRBD2 (5 bases). Germline CDR1 is MNHNY and CDR2 is SVGAGI (reference sequence). The V end was cut by 7 bases, the J end by 10 bases, with 14 bases between. The CDR3 is made up of 12 amino acids. The CDR3 is CASNQRGDEQFF. The CDR3 coding sequence is TGTGCCAGCAACCAACGGGGAGACGAGCAGTTCTTC.

The V call is TRBV13, the J call TRBJ2-7; D perhaps matches TRBD1 (5 bases). Germline loops: CDR1 PRHDT, CDR2 FYEKMQ (reference sequence). Between the trimmed V and J ends, which lost 5 bases and 3 bases, there was a span of 11 bases. This CDR3 is built from 13 residues. The CDR3 DNA sequence: TGTGCCAGCAGCGCGGCAGGGCGCTACGAGCAGTACTTC. Protein product: CASSAAGRYEQYF.

The gene calls are TRBV5-1 and TRBJ2-5, with D perhaps TRBD1 (7 bases). The germline V gene encodes CDR1 SGHRS and CDR2 YFSETQ. This CDR3 is built from 15 residues. Trimming stripped 4 bases from V and 1 base from J, with 14 bases between. Written as DNA, the CDR3 is TGCGCCAGCAGCACCGGGGGACAGAGCCAAGAGACCCAGTACTTC. Its translation is CASSTGGQSQETQYF.

Here the CDR3 DNA reads TGTGCCAGCAGCCAAGCTAGCGAGCAGTACTTC. Its protein is CASSQASEQYF. The chain carries TRBV14 and TRBJ2-7, with D unresolved. The CDR3 is 11 amino acids. The germline CDR1 and CDR2 sequences are SGHDN and FVKESK. The ends were cut back, 1 base at V and 6 bases at J, with 4 bases in the middle.

This chain connects TRBV2 to TRBJ2-7; 7 positions match TRBD1. The length of the CDR3 is 13 residues. Per the germline V gene, CDR1 is SNHLY and CDR2 is FYNNEI. V dropped 10 bases and J dropped 0; count of bases not matched to a gene: 6. CDR3 amino acids: CATFGQVSYEQYF. Here the CDR3 DNA reads TGTGCCACCTTCGGACAGGTCTCCTACGAGCAGTACTTC.